These 8 T cell receptor beta chains were all obtained from the same sample, sequenced in a study of blood T cell repertoires in COVID-19. Only in-frame clones appear in the TCRdb table, and some are missing; sequencing was by immunoSEQ multiplex PCR. The data show tens of thousands of clones, with nearly 80% seen just once and roughly 23% held by the top ten. Sequenced sample: peripheral blood. The receptor source for this set is a human donor in a cohort sampled during active COVID-19.

A few counts support this clone. The V call is TRBV7-2, the J call TRBJ2-5; perhaps TRBD2 as D (6 bases). Trimming cost V 5 bases and J 6 bases, with 16 bases left between them. The CDR3 loop spans 14 amino acids. Germline V gene data show CDR1 as SGHTA and CDR2 as FQGNSA. In DNA form, the CDR3 reads TGTGCCAGCAGCCCTGGAGGGATGGAAAAGACCCAGTACTTC. It specifies CASSPGGMEKTQYF.

V and J are TRBV7-9 and TRBJ2-1; 8 bases line up with TRBD2. This CDR3 spans 16 amino acids. Germline loops: CDR1 SEHNR, CDR2 FQNEAQ (reference sequence). V shed 2 bases, J shed 5 bases, and the junction held 8 bases outside the gene matches. The CDR3 sequence is CASSLSSGHIDNEQFF. The CDR3 nucleotides are TGTGCCAGCAGCTTATCTAGCGGGCACATCGACAATGAGCAGTTCTTC.

This clone was counted between two and nine times. The chain employs TRBV2 and TRBJ1-5; no reliable D call. Germline V gives CDR1 SNHLY, CDR2 FYNNEI. The CDR3 contains 14 residues. V lost 6 bases and J lost 2, with 11 bases in between. The CDR3 bases are TGTGCCAGCAGCCCATGGGGAGGCAATCAGCCCCAGCATTTT. Translating it yields CASSPWGGNQPQHF.

The V call is TRBV24-1, the J call TRBJ2-3; possible D gene TRBD2, 6 bases. The CDR3 extends over 17 amino acids. Trimming left V 3 bases short and J 4 bases short, with 19 bases between. CDR1 and CDR2 from the germline V gene are KGHDR and SFDVKD. In DNA form, the CDR3 reads TGTGCCACCAGTGATCAGGCCGGATGGGGGGTCCCAGATACGCAGTATTTT. It encodes CATSDQAGWGVPDTQYF.

V usage is TRBV3-1 (or the pseudogene TRBV3-2) and J usage is TRBJ1-4; 9 nucleotides agree with TRBD1. The CDR3 runs to 15 residues. Germline lookup yields CDR1 LGHDT and CDR2 YNNKEL (reference sequence). Germline trimming cut 3 bases from V and 8 bases from J; bases unmatched to any gene: 7. The CDR3 loop reads CASSHPGQGREKLFF. The CDR3 nucleotides read TGTGCCAGCAGCCACCCGGGACAGGGTCGAGAAAAACTGTTTTTT.

The chain has TRBV4-3 and TRBJ1-1; D ambiguous. The CDR3 sequence is 15 residues long. Germline CDR1 LGHNA, CDR2 YSLEER. V lost 4 bases and J 6 bases, leaving 18 bases between the germline ends. The CDR3 region is CASSRADISGAEAFF. The CDR3 nucleotides are TGCGCCAGCAGCCGAGCCGACATATCGGGAGCTGAAGCTTTCTTT.

The genes are TRBV5-1 and TRBJ2-5; TRBD1 agrees at 9 bases. J gave up 5 bases and V 5 bases, and 4 bases lay outside the gene matches. Per the germline V gene, CDR1 is SGHRS and CDR2 is YFSETQ. This CDR3 comprises 13 residues. The CDR3 sequence is CASSHRGQETQYF. The CDR3, as DNA: TGCGCCAGCAGTCACAGGGGGCAGGAGACCCAGTACTTC.

The chain joins TRBV5-1 to TRBJ1-1; possibly TRBD1 for D (5 bases). The CDR3 has 13 residues. V was cut by 1 base and J by 10 bases, with 14 bases left in between. Germline CDR1 SGHRS, CDR2 YFSETQ. The CDR3 spells CASSLTGRATAFF. The CDR3 DNA reads as TGCGCCAGCAGCTTGACAGGTCGCGCGACAGCTTTCTTT.